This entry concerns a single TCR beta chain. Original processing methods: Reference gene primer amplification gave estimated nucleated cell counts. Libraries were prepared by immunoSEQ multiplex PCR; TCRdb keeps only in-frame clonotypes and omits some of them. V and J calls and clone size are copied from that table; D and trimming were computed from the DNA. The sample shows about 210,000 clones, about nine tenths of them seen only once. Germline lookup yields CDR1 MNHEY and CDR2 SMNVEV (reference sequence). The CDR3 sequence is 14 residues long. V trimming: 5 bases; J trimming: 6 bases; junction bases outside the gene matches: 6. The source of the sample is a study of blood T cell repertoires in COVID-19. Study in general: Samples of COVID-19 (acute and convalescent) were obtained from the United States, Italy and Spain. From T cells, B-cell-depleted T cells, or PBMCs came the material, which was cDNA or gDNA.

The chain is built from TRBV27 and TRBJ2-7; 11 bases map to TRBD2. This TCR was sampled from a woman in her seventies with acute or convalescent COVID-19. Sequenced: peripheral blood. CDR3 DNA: TGTGCCAGCAGTCCACTAGCGGGAGTTGGCGAGCAGTACTTC. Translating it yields CASSPLAGVGEQYF.